The sequence of this T cell receptor beta chain was determined in a study of T cell responses to AZD1222 COVID-19 vaccine. Study-wide results and caveats: Following two doses of AZD1222, Spike-specific TCR breadth and depth rose. Only a handful of AZD1222 recipients were seropositive at baseline. Females made up more of the donors, who were largely white British, and clonal diversity may have come out too low.

Produced via immunoSEQ multiplex PCR; TCRdb's table is partial and in-frame only. The data hold around 87,000 clones, with 85% to 90% observed a single time. As concerns this clone: Its antigen is not known.

The length of the CDR3 is 12 residues. Trimming removed 4 bases from V and 6 bases from J, with 6 bases in between. The germline V gene has CDR1 LNHDA and CDR2 SQIVND (reference sequence). Sequenced here: peripheral blood, sampled 28 days after the second AZD1222 dose. The genes are TRBV19 and TRBJ2-2; D possibly matches TRBD1 or TRBD2 (5 bases each). The origin of this receptor is an adult who received the AZD1222 COVID-19 vaccine. The CDR3 nucleotides are TGTGCCAGTAGTACGGGGCCCGGGGAGCTGTTTTTT. Encoded protein: CASSTGPGELFF.